Below are 23 T cell receptor beta chains sequenced from a single sample in a study of spatial heterogeneity in lung cancer. Using its own MiXCR run on the 5' RACE reads, TCRdb lists one record per CDR3 protein. The sample lists some 37,000 distinct CDR3 sequences; around 7.5% were seen once. Time point of the sample: sample taken at primary tumor resection. The sequenced sample was PBMCs, obtained at surgery. These receptor sequences come from a male donor with early-stage non-small cell lung cancer.

This clonotype came up many times. The V gene is TRBV24-1, the J gene TRBJ2-1; TRBD2 matches 9 bases. This CDR3 region has 19 residues. Germline-derived CDR1 and CDR2 are KGHDR and SFDVKD. J was trimmed by 3 bases and V by 5 bases; bases with no gene match: 16. The CDR3 spells CATSGDPSQTSGNYNEQFF. CDR3 bases: TGTGCCACCAGTGGGGACCCTAGCCAGACTAGCGGCAACTACAATGAGCAGTTCTTC.

This clonotype was observed many times. The chain joins TRBV7-9 to TRBJ1-2; D gene uncertain. Germline V gene data show CDR1 as SEHNR and CDR2 as FQNEAQ (reference sequence). V lost 5 bases and J lost 0, with 13 bases in between. This CDR3 contains 15 residues. As DNA, the CDR3 is TGTGCCAGCAGCCCCGAATTTCGACCTAACTATGGCTACACCTTC. This codes for CASSPEFRPNYGYTF.

The table lists this clonotype with many counts. The CDR3, as DNA: TGTGCCAGCAATCAAGGAGCAGATACGCAGTATTTT. This gives the protein CASNQGADTQYF. V is TRBV6-2 or TRBV6-3 and J is TRBJ2-3; D is undetermined. V lost 7 bases and J lost 4, with 9 bases in between. Germline CDR1 and CDR2: MNHEY and SVGEGT. CDR3 size: 12 residues.

This clonotype was seen many times. J is TRBJ1-1 and V is TRBV29-1; maybe TRBD1 (5 bases). V shed 5 bases and J shed 0 bases, with 16 bases lying between them. The germline gives CDR1 SQVTM, CDR2 ANQGSEA. The CDR3 consists of 15 residues. The CDR3 DNA reads TGCAGCGTTACCAACGACAGAGCCCTGAACACTGAAGCTTTCTTT. Protein sequence: CSVTNDRALNTEAFF.

This clonotype has just one count. The V and J genes are TRBV29-1 and TRBJ2-3, with D unclear. V lost 4 bases and J 8 bases, leaving 13 bases between the germline ends. The CDR3 contains 12 residues. Germline values: CDR1 SQVTM, CDR2 ANQGSEA. DNA of the CDR3: TGCAGCGTTGTGTACAGAGAACGTACGCAGTATTTT. Encoded protein: CSVVYRERTQYF.

This clonotype appeared many times. This chain links TRBV6-1 with TRBJ2-7, with D unclear. Germline V gene lookup returns CDR1 MNHNS and CDR2 SASEGT. CDR3 length: 15 amino acids. V dropped 7 bases and J dropped 1 base, with 17 bases sitting between them. CDR3 bases: TGTGCCAGCACTCTACAAGAGGCAGCTTCCTACGAGCAGTACTTC. Translated, it gives CASTLQEAASYEQYF.

This clonotype was counted ten times or more. The V call is TRBV28, the J call TRBJ2-5; 10 bases match TRBD1. Germline loops: CDR1 MDHEN, CDR2 SYDVKM. After removal of 5 bases from V and 4 bases from J, the junction contained 7 bases not matched to a gene. The CDR3 runs 15 residues. DNA of the CDR3: TGTGCCAGCAGTCCCCATGACAGGGGGCGAGAGACCCAGTACTTC. This encodes CASSPHDRGRETQYF. The full variable domain, rest sourced from reference TRBV28 and TRBJ2-5, is DVKVTQSSRYLVKRTGEKVFLECVQDMDHENMFWYRQDPGLGLRLIYFSYDVKMKEKGDIPEGYSVSREKKERFSLILESASTNQTSMYLCASSPHDRGRETQYFGPGTRLLVL.

This clonotype was picked up a small number of times. This sequence joins TRBV2 and TRBJ1-1; no definite D call. The length of the CDR3 is 13 residues. The germline gives CDR1 SNHLY, CDR2 FYNNEI. The germline V and J ends were trimmed by 5 bases and 6 bases, with 13 bases remaining between them. The CDR3 region is CASSPLVLPEAFF. The CDR3, as DNA: TGTGCCAGCAGTCCTTTAGTACTGCCTGAAGCTTTCTTT.

The CDR3 spells CASSQGGPPGDEQYV. CDR3 nucleotides: TGTGCCAGCAGCCAGGGGGGACCCCCGGGGGACGAGCAGTACGTC. The chain links TRBV3-1 to TRBJ2-7, with a tentative D call TRBD2 (6 bases). This CDR3 contains 15 residues. Trimming shortened V by 3 bases and J by 5 bases, and 17 bases separated the two germline ends. CDR1 and CDR2 (germline): LGHDT, YNNKEL (reference sequence).

This clonotype was counted many times. The rearrangement links TRBV25-1 to TRBJ2-1; 9 nucleotides match TRBD2. The CDR3 runs 14 residues. With V trimmed by 4 bases and J by 5 bases, 3 bases remained unmatched. Germline assignment: CDR1 MGHDK and CDR2 SYGVNS. CDR3 amino acids: CASSVASGNNEQFF. In DNA form, the CDR3 reads TGTGCCAGCAGTGTAGCTAGCGGGAACAATGAGCAGTTCTTC.

The genes are TRBV18 and TRBJ1-6, with D uncertain. V lost 3 bases, J lost 7 bases, and 13 bases lay in between. The CDR3 is made up of 15 amino acids. CDR1 is KGHSH, CDR2 LQKENI, per germline. The CDR3 nucleotides read TGTGCCAGCTCACCGTCGCCTACGCCAAATTCACCCCTCCACTTT. As protein: CASSPSPTPNSPLHF.

This clonotype has a count of ten or more. The rearrangement joins TRBV7-2 to TRBJ1-1; 9 nucleotides line up with TRBD1. This CDR3 spans 15 amino acids. Germline lookup yields CDR1 SGHTA and CDR2 FQGNSA. The V and J ends lost 4 bases and 5 bases, in that order; junction bases with no gene match: 8. CDR3 loop: CASSSPGTGRTEAFF. Here the CDR3 DNA reads TGTGCCAGCAGCTCTCCCGGGACAGGGCGGACTGAAGCTTTCTTT.

This clonotype was picked up many times. The chain recombines TRBV29-1 with TRBJ1-2; no clear D. The germline V and J ends were trimmed by 4 bases and 3 bases, with 9 bases remaining between them. The germline gives CDR1 SQVTM, CDR2 ANQGSEA. The CDR3 runs 12 residues. This chain's CDR3 is CSVGPGDYGYTF. The CDR3 DNA sequence: TGCAGCGTTGGCCCAGGAGACTATGGCTACACCTTC. The complete variable domain, with remaining parts taken from reference TRBV29-1 and TRBJ1-2, reads SAVISQKPSRDICQRGTSLTIQCQVDSQVTMMFWYRQQPGQSLTLIATANQGSEATYESGFVIDKFPISRPNLTFSTLTVSNMSPEDSSIYLCSVGPGDYGYTFGSGTRLTVV.

This clonotype showed up many times. J is TRBJ2-7 and V is TRBV5-1; weak D call: TRBD1 (5 bases). V lost 4 bases and J 0 bases, leaving 20 bases between the germline ends. Germline V gene lookup returns CDR1 SGHRS and CDR2 YFSETQ. This CDR3 region has 17 residues. The CDR3 loop reads CASSHGPATDYSYEQYF. CDR3 DNA: TGCGCCAGCAGCCACGGACCAGCGACAGATTACTCCTACGAGCAGTACTTC.

This clonotype was seen many times. The chain combines TRBV11-2 with TRBJ1-5; no clear D. Germline values: CDR1 SGHAT, CDR2 FQNNGV. The length of the CDR3 is 13 residues. V was pared by 6 bases and J by 4 bases, with 10 bases between. The CDR3 DNA reads as TGTGCCAGCAGTTTAAGTGGGAATCAGCCCCAGCATTTT. It yields the protein CASSLSGNQPQHF.

The table lists this clonotype with a few counts. V usage is TRBV6-2 or TRBV6-3 and J usage is TRBJ1-1, with D perhaps TRBD1 (5 bases). CDR1 and CDR2 (germline): MNHEY, SVGEGT. V dropped 6 bases and J dropped 1 base, with 15 bases sitting between them. CDR3 length equals 15 residues. The CDR3 region is CASSPGGVQNTEAFF. CDR3 DNA: TGTGCCAGCAGCCCGGGGGGGGTGCAGAACACTGAAGCTTTCTTT.

As to this clonotype: A clone one base away is much larger, so this may be a read error. The chain employs TRBV14 and TRBJ1-1; D not resolved. This CDR3 has 16 amino acids. Germline V lookup: CDR1 SGHDN, CDR2 FVKESK. CDR3 amino acids: CANSQVTTREDTEAFF. The CDR3 nucleotides are TGTGCCAACAGCCAAGTCACTACCCGGGAGGACACTGAAGCTTTCTTT. Complete variable domain (other parts from reference TRBV14 and TRBJ1-1): EAGVTQFPSHSVIEKGQTVTLRCDPISGHDNLYWYRRVMGKEIKFLLHFVKESKQDESGMPNNRFLAERTGGTYSTLKVQPAELEDSGVYFCANSQVTTREDTEAFFGQGTRLTVV.

Many counts were recorded for this clonotype. The chain couples TRBV7-2 to TRBJ2-3; D gene uncertain. Trimming took off 1 base at V and 2 bases at J, with 13 bases between the two ends. In germline, CDR1 is SGHTA, CDR2 FQGNSA. This CDR3 has 16 amino acids. CDR3 in DNA: TGTGCCAGCAGCTTAGGGGGTGGGCTTCCCACAGATACGCAGTATTTT. As protein: CASSLGGGLPTDTQYF.

This clonotype turned up a few times. The chain combines TRBV30 with TRBJ1-1; D perhaps matches TRBD1 (6 bases). Germline V CDR1 and CDR2: GTSNPN, SVGIG (reference sequence). This CDR3 region has 15 residues. Trimming pared 3 bases from V and 4 bases from J, leaving 18 bases between. CDR3 sequence: CAWRKDPRGGTEAFF. CDR3 DNA: TGTGCCTGGAGAAAAGATCCCCGAGGGGGCACTGAAGCTTTCTTT.

Ten or more counts support this clonotype. The chain couples TRBV20-1 to TRBJ1-5, with 10 bases identical to TRBD1. CDR1 is DFQATT, CDR2 SNEGSKA, per germline (reference sequence). The CDR3 is 14 residues long. V shed 0 bases, J shed 9 bases, and the junction held 5 bases outside the gene matches. The CDR3 loop is CSARDGTGAGPQHF. CDR3 nucleotide sequence: TGCAGTGCTAGAGATGGGACAGGGGCCGGGCCCCAGCATTTT.

In this sample, this clonotype turned up many times. The chain combines TRBV6-6 with TRBJ1-5; D is undetermined. The CDR3 totals 15 residues. Germline loops: CDR1 MNHNY, CDR2 SVGAGI (reference sequence). V was clipped by 2 bases and J by 0 bases, with 8 bases between them. The CDR3 nucleotides are TGTGCCAGCAGTTACAATCCCTATAGCAATCAGCCCCAGCATTTT. It encodes CASSYNPYSNQPQHF.

This clonotype occurred many times. J is TRBJ2-2 and V is TRBV28, with 12 bases fitting TRBD1. Looked up from germline, CDR1 is MDHEN and CDR2 is SYDVKM. The CDR3 extends over 17 amino acids. The trim removed 3 bases at V and 3 bases at J, leaving 5 bases unmatched. In DNA form, the CDR3 reads TGTGCCAGCAGTTTGGGGGACAGGGGGCTGGACACCGGGGAGCTGTTTTTT. Amino acid sequence: CASSLGDRGLDTGELFF.

This chain joins TRBV20-1 and TRBJ1-1; D remains ambiguous. CDR3 length equals 12 residues. The germline V gene has CDR1 DFQATT and CDR2 SNEGSKA (reference sequence). The V gene lost 0 bases and the J gene lost 12 bases, with 14 bases spanning the gap. The DNA for the CDR3 is TGCAGTGCTAGAGAGAACACCCCCCTAACTTTCTTT. Translation gives CSARENTPLTFF.